These T cell receptor beta chains were read from a single sample in a study of cytomegalovirus exposure and HLA in healthy donors. Some clones are missing from TCRdb's copy, which holds only in-frame ones; the method was immunoSEQ multiplex PCR. The table includes 76,000 or so clones, roughly 73% detected once. Sequences were obtained from PBMCs. The receptors were gathered from a woman aged 40 to 50 in good health and CMV-seropositive. Each CDR3 is given with its conserved first and last residue. The D gene is left open where the match is weak. Clone sizes are given selectively: once, few, many, or a class where the clone is expanded.

size: few
V: TRBV4-1
D: NA
J: TRBJ1-1
length: 14
CDR3: CASSQGGIGTEAFF
DNA: TGCGCCAGCAGCCAAGGAGGGATCGGAACTGAAGCTTTCTTT

size: NA
V: TRBV7-9
D: NA
J: TRBJ1-2
length: 17
CDR3: CASSLRPMGGGNYGYTF
DNA: TGTGCCAGCAGCTTACGTCCTATGGGGGGAGGTAACTATGGCTACACCTTC

size: NA
V: TRBV27
D: NA
J: TRBJ1-6
length: 12
CDR3: CASSPLSSPLHF
DNA: TGTGCCAGCAGTCCCCTCAGTTCACCCCTCCACTTT

size: few
V: TRBV5-6
D: NA
J: TRBJ1-1
length: 14
CDR3: CASSLVSRNTEAFF
DNA: TGTGCCAGCAGCTTGGTATCGAGGAACACTGAAGCTTTCTTT

size: once
V: TRBV7-6
D: TRBD1
J: TRBJ2-2
length: 14
CDR3: CASSLETGPGELFF
DNA: TGTGCCAGCAGCTTAGAGACAGGGCCCGGGGAGCTGTTTTTT

size: NA
V: TRBV30
D: NA
J: TRBJ2-5
length: 13
CDR3: CAIARRVRETQYF
DNA: TGTGCCATAGCCAGGAGGGTGAGAGAGACCCAGTACTTC

size: NA
V: TRBV4-3
D: TRBD2
J: TRBJ2-3
length: 17
CDR3: CASSPRESSGGADTQYF
DNA: TGCGCCAGCAGCCCCAGAGAGTCTAGCGGGGGGGCAGATACGCAGTATTTT

size: NA
V: TRBV4-3
D: TRBD1
J: TRBJ2-1
length: 16
CDR3: CASSQITGGWYNEQFF
DNA: TGCGCCAGCAGCCAGATCACAGGGGGCTGGTACAATGAGCAGTTCTTC

size: many
V: TRBV4-1
D: TRBD2
J: TRBJ2-3
length: 18
CDR3: CASSQGGLAGDFTDTQYF
DNA: TGCGCCAGCAGCCAGGGGGGACTAGCGGGGGATTTCACAGATACGCAGTATTTT

size: NA
V: TRBV5-1
D: NA
J: TRBJ1-4
length: 14
CDR3: CASSLEGGNEKLFF
DNA: TGCGCCAGCAGCTTGGAAGGGGGAAATGAAAAACTGTTTTTT

size: NA
V: TRBV2
D: NA
J: TRBJ1-5
length: 16
CDR3: CASSEFRGNPNQPQHF
DNA: TGTGCCAGCAGTGAATTTAGGGGGAACCCCAATCAGCCCCAGCATTTT

size: NA
V: TRBV5-4
D: TRBD1
J: TRBJ2-7
length: 16
CDR3: CASSFQGGRVSYEQYF
DNA: TGTGCCAGCAGCTTTCAAGGGGGCAGGGTCTCCTACGAGCAGTACTTC

size: NA
V: TRBV2
D: TRBD1
J: TRBJ1-5
length: 14
CDR3: CASSAGQGDQPQHF
DNA: TGTGCCAGCAGTGCTGGACAGGGGGATCAGCCCCAGCATTTT

size: NA
V: TRBV7-2
D: NA
J: TRBJ1-1
length: 14
CDR3: CASSYAPQATEAFF
DNA: TGTGCCAGCAGTTATGCGCCCCAGGCCACTGAAGCTTTCTTT

size: NA
V: TRBV10-3
D: TRBD1
J: TRBJ1-5
length: 14
CDR3: CATFDRDSNQPQHF
DNA: TGTGCCACTTTCGACAGGGATAGCAATCAGCCCCAGCATTTT

size: few
V: TRBV15
D: NA
J: TRBJ1-2
length: 15
CDR3: CATSPGGSISYGYTF
DNA: TGTGCCACCAGCCCGGGGGGATCGATTTCCTATGGCTACACCTTC

size: NA
V: TRBV7-8
D: NA
J: TRBJ1-1
length: 14
CDR3: CASSPIDRNTEAFF
DNA: TGTGCCAGCAGCCCAATAGACAGGAACACTGAAGCTTTCTTT

size: NA
V: TRBV5-1
D: TRBD2
J: TRBJ2-6
length: 15
CDR3: CASSWGLAGANVLTF
DNA: TGCGCCAGCAGCTGGGGACTAGCTGGGGCCAACGTCCTGACTTTC

size: NA
V: TRBV6-6
D: TRBD1
J: TRBJ2-7
length: 13
CDR3: CASNNRGKYEQYF
DNA: TGTGCCAGCAATAACAGGGGGAAATACGAGCAGTACTTC

size: NA
V: TRBV19
D: NA
J: TRBJ1-2
length: 14
CDR3: CASSDPGRGYGYTF
DNA: TGTGCCAGTAGTGACCCAGGGAGGGGATATGGCTACACCTTC

size: few
V: TRBV29-1
D: TRBD2
J: TRBJ2-1
length: 14
CDR3: CSGLVAGLYNEQFF
DNA: TGCAGCGGCCTAGTAGCGGGCCTTTACAATGAGCAGTTCTTC

size: NA
V: TRBV28
D: TRBD2
J: TRBJ2-1
length: 16
CDR3: CASSLSASGMGNEQFF
DNA: TGTGCCAGCAGTTTATCTGCTAGCGGGATGGGCAATGAGCAGTTCTTC

size: NA
V: TRBV30
D: NA
J: TRBJ1-5
length: 15
CDR3: CAWSRGRVLNQPQHF
DNA: TGTGCCTGGTCCAGGGGCCGAGTACTAAATCAGCCCCAGCATTTT

size: NA
V: TRBV5-6
D: NA
J: TRBJ1-1
length: 14
CDR3: CASSLAAGETEAFF
DNA: TGTGCCAGCAGCTTGGCCGCGGGGGAGACTGAAGCTTTCTTT

size: NA
V: TRBV5-1
D: TRBD2
J: TRBJ2-5
length: 15
CDR3: CASSSSGKAAETQYF
DNA: TGCGCCAGCAGCTCCAGCGGGAAGGCTGCAGAGACCCAGTACTTC

size: NA
V: TRBV7-2
D: TRBD2
J: TRBJ2-3
length: 17
CDR3: CASSLAGASGGTDTQYF
DNA: TGTGCCAGCAGCTTAGCGGGGGCTAGCGGGGGCACTGATACGCAGTATTTT

size: NA
V: TRBV18
D: NA
J: TRBJ2-5
length: 17
CDR3: CASSPGQGNRVAETQYF
DNA: TGTGCCAGCTCACCTGGTCAGGGCAACAGGGTCGCGGAGACCCAGTACTTC

size: NA
V: TRBV7-7
D: NA
J: TRBJ2-5
length: 14
CDR3: CASSPQGLGETQYF
DNA: TGTGCTAGCAGCCCCCAGGGGTTGGGTGAGACCCAGTACTTC

size: once
V: TRBV4-3
D: NA
J: TRBJ1-1
length: 17
CDR3: CASSPGIGTFMNTEAFF
DNA: TGCGCCAGCAGCCCAGGAATCGGAACATTCATGAACACTGAAGCTTTCTTT

size: NA
V: TRBV28
D: NA
J: TRBJ1-2
length: 14
CDR3: CASSFGRGGYGYTF
DNA: TGTGCCAGCAGTTTTGGCAGGGGTGGGTATGGCTACACCTTC

size: few
V: TRBV19
D: NA
J: TRBJ2-2
length: 12
CDR3: CASRPFAGELFF
DNA: TGTGCCAGCAGGCCCTTCGCCGGGGAGCTGTTTTTT

size: NA
V: TRBV6-6
D: TRBD1
J: TRBJ1-5
length: 16
CDR3: CASSPTRQGGSQPQHF
DNA: TGTGCCAGCAGCCCAACCCGACAGGGTGGATCTCAGCCCCAGCATTTT

size: NA
V: TRBV27
D: TRBD1
J: TRBJ2-1
length: 16
CDR3: CASSGLSWTGRDEQFF
DNA: TGTGCCAGCAGTGGTTTAAGTTGGACAGGGCGGGATGAGCAGTTCTTC

size: few
V: TRBV28
D: TRBD2
J: TRBJ2-3
length: 15
CDR3: CASSLRTSGMVTQYF
DNA: TGTGCCAGCAGTCTGAGGACTAGCGGGATGGTTACGCAGTATTTT

size: few
V: TRBV9
D: TRBD1
J: TRBJ2-3
length: 15
CDR3: CASSVLQTDRGGQYF
DNA: TGTGCCAGCAGCGTACTCCAGACTGACAGGGGGGGGCAGTATTTT

size: NA
V: TRBV9
D: NA
J: TRBJ1-1
length: 15
CDR3: CASSPHELGNTEAFF
DNA: TGTGCCAGCAGCCCCCACGAGCTAGGGAACACTGAAGCTTTCTTT

size: NA
V: TRBV19
D: TRBD1
J: TRBJ2-7
length: 14
CDR3: CATGKGQSAYEQYF
DNA: TGTGCCACTGGAAAGGGACAGTCCGCCTACGAGCAGTACTTC

size: NA
V: TRBV14
D: NA
J: TRBJ2-7
length: 14
CDR3: CASSRDFLSYEQYF
DNA: TGTGCCAGCAGCCGGGACTTCCTCTCCTACGAGCAGTACTTC

size: few
V: TRBV6-6
D: NA
J: TRBJ2-3
length: 14
CDR3: CASSYSPFGDTQYF
DNA: TGTGCCAGCAGTTACTCGCCTTTCGGAGATACGCAGTATTTT

size: NA
V: TRBV9
D: NA
J: TRBJ1-1
length: 13
CDR3: CASGPLQGPEAFF
DNA: TGTGCCAGCGGCCCCCTACAGGGCCCTGAAGCTTTCTTT

size: NA
V: TRBV7-2
D: NA
J: TRBJ1-2
length: 16
CDR3: CASSLVGAESQGGYTF
DNA: TGTGCCAGCAGCTTAGTGGGGGCCGAATCACAGGGTGGCTACACCTTC

size: few
V: TRBV7-8
D: NA
J: TRBJ1-2
length: 14
CDR3: CAWALDRFNYGYTF
DNA: TGTGCTTGGGCCCTGGACAGATTTAACTATGGCTACACCTTC

size: NA
V: TRBV7-2
D: TRBD1
J: TRBJ1-1
length: 13
CDR3: CASRGQGNTEAFF
DNA: TGTGCCAGCAGGGGACAGGGGAACACTGAAGCTTTCTTT

size: NA
V: TRBV5-1
D: NA
J: TRBJ2-3
length: 12
CDR3: CASSPEGRGQYF
DNA: TGCGCCAGCAGCCCAGAGGGGCGGGGGCAGTATTTT

size: few
V: TRBV6-4
D: NA
J: TRBJ1-5
length: 14
CDR3: CASSEQGQNQPQHF
DNA: TGTGCCAGCAGCGAACAAGGACAGAATCAGCCCCAGCATTTT